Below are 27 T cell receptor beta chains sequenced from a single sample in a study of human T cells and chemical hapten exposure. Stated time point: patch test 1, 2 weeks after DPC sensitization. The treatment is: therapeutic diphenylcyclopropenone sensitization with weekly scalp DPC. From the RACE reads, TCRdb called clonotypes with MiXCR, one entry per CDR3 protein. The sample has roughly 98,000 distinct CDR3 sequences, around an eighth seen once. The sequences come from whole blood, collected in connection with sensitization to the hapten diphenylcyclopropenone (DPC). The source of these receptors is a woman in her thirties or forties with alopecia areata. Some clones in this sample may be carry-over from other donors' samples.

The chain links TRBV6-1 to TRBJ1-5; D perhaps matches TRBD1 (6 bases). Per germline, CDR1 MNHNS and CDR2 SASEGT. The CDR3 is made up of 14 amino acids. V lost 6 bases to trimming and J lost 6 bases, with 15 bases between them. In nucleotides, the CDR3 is TGTGCCAGCAGGGGCCGGGGGGCTGGTCAGCCCCAGCATTTT. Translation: CASRGRGAGQPQHF.

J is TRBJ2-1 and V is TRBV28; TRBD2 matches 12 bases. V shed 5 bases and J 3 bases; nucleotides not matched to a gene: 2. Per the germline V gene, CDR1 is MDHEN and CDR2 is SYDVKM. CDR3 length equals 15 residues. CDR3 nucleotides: TGTGCCAGCAGTCGACTAGCGGGAGTCTACAATGAGCAGTTCTTC. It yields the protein CASSRLAGVYNEQFF.

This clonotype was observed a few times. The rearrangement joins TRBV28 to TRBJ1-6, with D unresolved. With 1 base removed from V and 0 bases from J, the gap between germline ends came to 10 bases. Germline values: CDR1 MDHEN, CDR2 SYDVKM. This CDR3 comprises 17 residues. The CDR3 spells CASSLYTASSYNSPLHF. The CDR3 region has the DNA TGTGCCAGCAGTTTATATACAGCGAGCTCCTATAATTCACCCCTCCACTTT. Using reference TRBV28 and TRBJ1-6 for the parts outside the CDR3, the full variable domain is DVKVTQSSRYLVKRTGEKVFLECVQDMDHENMFWYRQDPGLGLRLIYFSYDVKMKEKGDIPEGYSVSREKKERFSLILESASTNQTSMYLCASSLYTASSYNSPLHFGNGTRLTVT.

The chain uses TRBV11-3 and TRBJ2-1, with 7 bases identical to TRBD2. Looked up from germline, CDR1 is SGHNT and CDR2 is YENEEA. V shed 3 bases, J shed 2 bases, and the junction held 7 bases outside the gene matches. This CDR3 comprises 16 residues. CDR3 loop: CASSFGAGVPYNEQFF. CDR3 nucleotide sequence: TGTGCCAGCAGCTTTGGGGCGGGAGTGCCCTACAATGAGCAGTTCTTC.

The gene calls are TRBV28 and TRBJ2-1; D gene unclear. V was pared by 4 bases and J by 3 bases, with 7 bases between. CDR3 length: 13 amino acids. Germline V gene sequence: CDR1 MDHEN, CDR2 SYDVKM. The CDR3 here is CASSSLYYNEQFF. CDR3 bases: TGTGCCAGCAGTTCCCTCTACTACAATGAGCAGTTCTTC.

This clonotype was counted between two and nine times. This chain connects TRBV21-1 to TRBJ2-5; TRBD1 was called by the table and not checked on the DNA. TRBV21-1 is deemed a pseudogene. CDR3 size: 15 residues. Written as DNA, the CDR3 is TGTGCCAGCAGCAAGGGGACAAATAAGAAAGAGACCCAGTACTTC. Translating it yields CASSKGTNKKETQYF.

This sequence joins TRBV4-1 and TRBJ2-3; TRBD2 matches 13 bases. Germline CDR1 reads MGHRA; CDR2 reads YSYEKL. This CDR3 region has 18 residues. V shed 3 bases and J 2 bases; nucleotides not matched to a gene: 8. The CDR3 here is CASSQAGLAGINTDTQYF. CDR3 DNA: TGCGCCAGCAGCCAGGCGGGACTAGCGGGGATAAACACAGATACGCAGTATTTT.

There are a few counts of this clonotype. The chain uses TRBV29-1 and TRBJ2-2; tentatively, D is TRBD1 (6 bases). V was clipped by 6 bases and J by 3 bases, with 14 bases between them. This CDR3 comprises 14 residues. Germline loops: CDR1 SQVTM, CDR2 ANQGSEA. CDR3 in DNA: TGCAGCGTCAACCCCGGGACACACACCGGGGAGCTGTTTTTT. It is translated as CSVNPGTHTGELFF.

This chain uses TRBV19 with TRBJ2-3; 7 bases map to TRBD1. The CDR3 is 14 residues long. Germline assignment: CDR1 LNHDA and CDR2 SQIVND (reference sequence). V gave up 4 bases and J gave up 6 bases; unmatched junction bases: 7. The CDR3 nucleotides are TGTGCCAGTAGTACGGTAGGGGGCCAGGATACGCAGTATTTT. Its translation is CASSTVGGQDTQYF.

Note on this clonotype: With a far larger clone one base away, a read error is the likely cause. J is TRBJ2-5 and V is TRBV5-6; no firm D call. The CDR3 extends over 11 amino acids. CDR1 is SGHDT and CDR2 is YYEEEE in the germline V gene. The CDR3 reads CASSLQEIQYF. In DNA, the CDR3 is TGTGCCAGCAGCTTGCAAGAGATCCAGTACTTC.

DNA of the CDR3: TGTGCCAGCAGCGAGACTAGCGGGAGAGTAGGAGATACGCAGTATTTT. The encoded protein is CASSETSGRVGDTQYF. V is TRBV7-9 and J is TRBJ2-3; TRBD2 agrees at 12 bases. CDR1 and CDR2 (germline): SEHNR, FQNEAQ (reference sequence). This CDR3 is built from 16 residues. Trimming cost V 5 bases and J 5 bases; bases outside gene matches: 8.

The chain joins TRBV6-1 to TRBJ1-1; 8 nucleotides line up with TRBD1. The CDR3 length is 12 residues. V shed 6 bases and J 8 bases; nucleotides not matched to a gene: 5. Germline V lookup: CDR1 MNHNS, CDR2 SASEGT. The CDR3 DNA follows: TGTGCCAGCAGCGGGACAGGTCCCGAAGCTTTCTTT. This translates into CASSGTGPEAFF.

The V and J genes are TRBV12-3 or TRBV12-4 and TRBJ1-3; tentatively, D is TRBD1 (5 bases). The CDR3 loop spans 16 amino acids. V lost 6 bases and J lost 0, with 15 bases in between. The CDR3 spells CASSPGTRSSGNTIYF. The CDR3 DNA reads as TGTGCCAGCAGCCCCGGGACCCGGAGCTCTGGAAACACCATATATTTT.

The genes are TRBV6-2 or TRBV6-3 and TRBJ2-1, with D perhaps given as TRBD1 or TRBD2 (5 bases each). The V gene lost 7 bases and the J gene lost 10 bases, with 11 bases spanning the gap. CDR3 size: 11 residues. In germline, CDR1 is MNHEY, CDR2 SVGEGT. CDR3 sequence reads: CASKGSSEQFF. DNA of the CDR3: TGTGCCAGCAAGGGGAGCTCGGAGCAGTTCTTC.

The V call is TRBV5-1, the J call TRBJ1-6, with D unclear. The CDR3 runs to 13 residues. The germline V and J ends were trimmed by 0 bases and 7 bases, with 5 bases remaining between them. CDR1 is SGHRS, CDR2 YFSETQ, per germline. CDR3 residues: CASSLEENSPLHF. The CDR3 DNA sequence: TGCGCCAGCAGCTTGGAGGAGAATTCACCCCTCCACTTT.

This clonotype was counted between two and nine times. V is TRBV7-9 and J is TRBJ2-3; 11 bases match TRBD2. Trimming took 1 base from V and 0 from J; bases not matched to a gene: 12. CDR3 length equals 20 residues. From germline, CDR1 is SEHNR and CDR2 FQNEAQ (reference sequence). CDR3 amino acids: CASSLVPSAGTSGSTDTQYF. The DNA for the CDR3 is TGTGCCAGCAGCTTAGTTCCCTCCGCCGGGACTAGCGGTAGCACAGATACGCAGTATTTT.

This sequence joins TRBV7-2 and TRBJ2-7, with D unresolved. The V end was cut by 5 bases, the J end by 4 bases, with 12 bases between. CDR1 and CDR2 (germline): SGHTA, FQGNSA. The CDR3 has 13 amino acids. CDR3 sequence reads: CASSPPSLYEQYF. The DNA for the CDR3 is TGTGCCAGCAGCCCCCCCTCGCTGTACGAGCAGTACTTC.

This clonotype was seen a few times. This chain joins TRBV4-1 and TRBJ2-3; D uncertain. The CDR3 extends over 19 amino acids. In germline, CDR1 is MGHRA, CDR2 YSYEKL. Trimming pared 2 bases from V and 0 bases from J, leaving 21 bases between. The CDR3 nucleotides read TGCGCCAGCAGCCAACGCCAATCACCTCGGGCAACTAGCACAGATACGCAGTATTTT. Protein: CASSQRQSPRATSTDTQYF.

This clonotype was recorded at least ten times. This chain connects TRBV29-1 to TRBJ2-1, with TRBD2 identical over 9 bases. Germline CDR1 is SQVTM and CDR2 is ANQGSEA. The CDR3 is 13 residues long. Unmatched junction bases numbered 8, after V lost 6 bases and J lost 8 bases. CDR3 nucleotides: TGCAGCGTCGTAGCGGGAGCGGTCGATGAGCAGTTCTTC. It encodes CSVVAGAVDEQFF.

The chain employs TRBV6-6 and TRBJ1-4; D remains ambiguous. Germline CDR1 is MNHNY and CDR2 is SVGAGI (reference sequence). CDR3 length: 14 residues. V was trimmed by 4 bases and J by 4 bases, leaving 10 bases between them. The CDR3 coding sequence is TGTGCCAGCAGTTGGGGTAGGAATAATGAAAAACTGTTTTTT. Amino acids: CASSWGRNNEKLFF.

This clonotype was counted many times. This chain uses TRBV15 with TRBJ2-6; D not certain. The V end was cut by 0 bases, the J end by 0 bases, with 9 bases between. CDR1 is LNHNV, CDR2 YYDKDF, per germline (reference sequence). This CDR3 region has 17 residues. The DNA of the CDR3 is TGTGCCACCAGCAGAGATCCTATCCACTCTGGGGCCAACGTCCTGACTTTC. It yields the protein CATSRDPIHSGANVLTF.

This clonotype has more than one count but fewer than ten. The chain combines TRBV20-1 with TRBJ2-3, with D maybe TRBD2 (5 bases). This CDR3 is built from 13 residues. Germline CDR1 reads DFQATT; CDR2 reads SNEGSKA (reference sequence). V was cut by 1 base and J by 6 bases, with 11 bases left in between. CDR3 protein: CSARAPSGDTQYF. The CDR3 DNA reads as TGCAGTGCTAGAGCCCCATCGGGGGATACGCAGTATTTT.

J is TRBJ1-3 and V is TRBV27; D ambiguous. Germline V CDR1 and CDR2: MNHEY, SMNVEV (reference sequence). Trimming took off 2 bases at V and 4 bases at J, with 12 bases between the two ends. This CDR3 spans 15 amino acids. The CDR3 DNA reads TGTGCCAGCAGTTTAGTCGGGAGGCAGGGAAACACCATATATTTT. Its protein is CASSLVGRQGNTIYF.

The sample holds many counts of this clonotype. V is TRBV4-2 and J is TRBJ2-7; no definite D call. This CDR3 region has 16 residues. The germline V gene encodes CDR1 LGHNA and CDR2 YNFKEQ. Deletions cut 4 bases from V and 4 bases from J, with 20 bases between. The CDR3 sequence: CASSRSLRGPPYEQYF. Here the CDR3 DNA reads TGTGCCAGCAGCCGCTCCCTGCGTGGGCCCCCTTACGAGCAGTACTTC.

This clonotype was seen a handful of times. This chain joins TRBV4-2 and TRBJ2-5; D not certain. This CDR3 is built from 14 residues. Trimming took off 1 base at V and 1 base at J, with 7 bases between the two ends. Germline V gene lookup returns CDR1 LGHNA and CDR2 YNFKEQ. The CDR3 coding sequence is TGTGCCAGCAGCCAAGTTGACACCCAAGAGACCCAGTACTTC. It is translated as CASSQVDTQETQYF.

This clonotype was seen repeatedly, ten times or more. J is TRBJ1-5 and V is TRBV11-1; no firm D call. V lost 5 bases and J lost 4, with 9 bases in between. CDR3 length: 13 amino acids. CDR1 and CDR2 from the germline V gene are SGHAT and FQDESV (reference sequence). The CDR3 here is CASSNQENQPQHF. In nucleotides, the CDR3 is TGTGCCAGCAGCAATCAGGAGAATCAGCCCCAGCATTTT.

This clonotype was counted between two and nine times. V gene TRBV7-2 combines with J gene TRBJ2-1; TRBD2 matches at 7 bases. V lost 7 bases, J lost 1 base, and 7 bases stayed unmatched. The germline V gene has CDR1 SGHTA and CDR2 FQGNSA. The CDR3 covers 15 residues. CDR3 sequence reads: CASTGLEKSYNEQFF. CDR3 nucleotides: TGTGCCAGCACCGGACTAGAAAAATCCTACAATGAGCAGTTCTTC.